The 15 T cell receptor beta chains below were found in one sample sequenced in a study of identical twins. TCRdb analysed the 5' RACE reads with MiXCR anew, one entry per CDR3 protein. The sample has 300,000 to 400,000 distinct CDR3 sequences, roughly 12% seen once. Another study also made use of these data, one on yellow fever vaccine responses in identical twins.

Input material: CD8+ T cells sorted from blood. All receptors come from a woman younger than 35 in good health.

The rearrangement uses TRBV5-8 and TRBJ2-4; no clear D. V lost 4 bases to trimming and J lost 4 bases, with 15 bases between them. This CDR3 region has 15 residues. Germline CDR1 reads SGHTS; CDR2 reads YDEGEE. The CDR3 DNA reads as TGTGCCAGCAGCCTCAGCCGGAGCCTAAAAAACATTCAGTACTTC. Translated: CASSLSRSLKNIQYF.

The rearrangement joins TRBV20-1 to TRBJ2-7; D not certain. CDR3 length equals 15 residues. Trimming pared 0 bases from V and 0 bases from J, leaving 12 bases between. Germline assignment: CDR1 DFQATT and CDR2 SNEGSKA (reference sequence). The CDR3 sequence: CSARDLDGRSYEQYF. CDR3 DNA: TGCAGTGCTAGAGATCTGGACGGACGCTCCTACGAGCAGTACTTC.

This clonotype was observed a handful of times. CDR3 DNA: TGTGCCAGCAGCTTAGCGGGGCCGACCTACGAGCAGTACGTC. This translates into CASSLAGPTYEQYV. V and J are TRBV11-1 and TRBJ2-7, with a weak D call TRBD1 (5 bases). This CDR3 has 14 amino acids. CDR1 is SGHAT, CDR2 FQDESV, per germline (reference sequence). Between the trimmed V and J ends, which lost 0 bases and 2 bases, there was a span of 8 bases.

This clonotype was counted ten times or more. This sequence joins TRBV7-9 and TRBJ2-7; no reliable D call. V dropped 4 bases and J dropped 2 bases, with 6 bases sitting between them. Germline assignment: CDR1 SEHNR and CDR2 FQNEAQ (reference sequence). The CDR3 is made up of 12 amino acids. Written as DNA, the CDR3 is TGTGCCAGCAGCTCCGACCCCTACGAGCAGTACTTC. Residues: CASSSDPYEQYF.

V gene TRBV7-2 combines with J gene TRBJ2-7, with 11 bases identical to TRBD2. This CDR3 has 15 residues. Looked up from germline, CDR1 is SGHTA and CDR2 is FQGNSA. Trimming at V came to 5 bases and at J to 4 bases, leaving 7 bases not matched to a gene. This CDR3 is CASSPLGLAEYEQYF. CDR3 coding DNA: TGTGCCAGCAGCCCACTGGGACTAGCGGAATACGAGCAGTACTTC.

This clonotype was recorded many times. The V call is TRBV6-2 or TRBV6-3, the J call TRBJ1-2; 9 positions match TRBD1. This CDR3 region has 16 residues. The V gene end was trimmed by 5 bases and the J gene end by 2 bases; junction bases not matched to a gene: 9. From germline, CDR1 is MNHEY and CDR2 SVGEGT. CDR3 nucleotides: TGTGCCAGCAGTGCGCCCGGGACAGGGTTCAACTATGGCTACACCTTC. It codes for CASSAPGTGFNYGYTF.

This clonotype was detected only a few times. CDR3 coding DNA: TGTGCCACCAGCAGGGAAAAAAGAGACGAGCAGTACGTC. It is translated as CATSREKRDEQYV. The chain couples TRBV15 to TRBJ2-7; no clear D. CDR3 length: 13 amino acids. The ends were cut back, 3 bases at V and 5 bases at J, with 11 bases in the middle. CDR1 and CDR2 (germline): LNHNV, YYDKDF (reference sequence).

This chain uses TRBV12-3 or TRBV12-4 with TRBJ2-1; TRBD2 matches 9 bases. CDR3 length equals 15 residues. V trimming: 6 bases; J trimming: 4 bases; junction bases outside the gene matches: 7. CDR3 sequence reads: CASSSRREGYNEQFF. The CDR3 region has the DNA TGTGCCAGCAGCTCCAGGCGGGAGGGTTACAATGAGCAGTTCTTC.

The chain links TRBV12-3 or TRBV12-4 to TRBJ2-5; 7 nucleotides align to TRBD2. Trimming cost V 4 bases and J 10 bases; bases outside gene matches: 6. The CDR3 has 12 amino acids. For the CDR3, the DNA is TGTGCCAGCAGTTGGGTCCGGGGGGACCAGTACTTC. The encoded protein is CASSWVRGDQYF.

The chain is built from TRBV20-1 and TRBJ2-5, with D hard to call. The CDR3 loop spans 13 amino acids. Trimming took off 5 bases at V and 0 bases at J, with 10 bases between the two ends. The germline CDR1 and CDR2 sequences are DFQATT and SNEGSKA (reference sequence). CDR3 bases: TGCAGTGCTCGCGGAAGTTACCAAGAGACCCAGTACTTC. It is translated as CSARGSYQETQYF.

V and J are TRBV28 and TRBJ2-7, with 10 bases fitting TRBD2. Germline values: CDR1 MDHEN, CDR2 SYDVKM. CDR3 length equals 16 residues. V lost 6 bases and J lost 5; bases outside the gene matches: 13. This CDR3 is CASSTPTSGTRNEQYF. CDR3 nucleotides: TGTGCCAGCAGCACCCCAACTAGCGGGACAAGGAACGAGCAGTACTTC.

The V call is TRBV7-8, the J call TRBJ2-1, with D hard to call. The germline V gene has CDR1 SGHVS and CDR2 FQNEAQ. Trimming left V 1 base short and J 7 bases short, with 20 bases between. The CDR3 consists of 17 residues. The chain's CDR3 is CASSLEAFFPTGNEQFF. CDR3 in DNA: TGTGCCAGCAGCTTAGAGGCGTTCTTTCCGACCGGGAATGAGCAGTTCTTC.

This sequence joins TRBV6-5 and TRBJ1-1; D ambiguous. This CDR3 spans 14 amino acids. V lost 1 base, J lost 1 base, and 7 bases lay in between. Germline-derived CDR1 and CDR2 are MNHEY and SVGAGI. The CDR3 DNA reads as TGTGCCAGCAGTTACTTCGGGGAGAACACTGAAGCTTTCTTT. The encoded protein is CASSYFGENTEAFF.

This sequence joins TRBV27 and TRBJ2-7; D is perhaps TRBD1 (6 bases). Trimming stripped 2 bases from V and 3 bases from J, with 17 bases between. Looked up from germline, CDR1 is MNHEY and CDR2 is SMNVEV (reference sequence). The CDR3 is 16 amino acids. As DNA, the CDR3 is TGTGCCAGCAGTTTAAACCTCCGGGACACAAACTACGAGCAGTACTTC. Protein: CASSLNLRDTNYEQYF.

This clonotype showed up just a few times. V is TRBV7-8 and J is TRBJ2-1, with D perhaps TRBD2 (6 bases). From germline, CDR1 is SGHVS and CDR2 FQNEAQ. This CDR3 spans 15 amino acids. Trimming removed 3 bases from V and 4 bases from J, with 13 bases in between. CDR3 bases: TGTGCCAGCAGCTTCGCGTCTAGCGAATACAATGAGCAGTTCTTC. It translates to CASSFASSEYNEQFF.